This T cell receptor (beta chain) is drawn from a study of T-cell reconstitution after alpha-beta-depleted transplantation in children. V trimming: 1 base; J trimming: 7 bases; junction bases outside the gene matches: 9. Per germline, CDR1 MGHRA and CDR2 YSYEKL. CDR3 length equals 15 residues. This clonotype was seen ten or more times. Preparing the TCRbeta library involved the use of unique molecular identifiers. Each CDR3 protein gets one entry after TCRdb re-called the PCR reads with MiXCR. Of 350,000 to 500,000 distinct CDR3 sequences listed, around 46% are singletons. This material consisted of PBMCs, taken before TCRalphabeta/CD19-depleted stem cell transplant. This sequence was found in a girl between 2 and 10 years old with aplastic anemia, due to receive a stem cell transplant. The chain has TRBV4-1 and TRBJ2-7; 8 bases match TRBD1. Here the CDR3 DNA reads TGCGCCAGCAGCCAAGGGTCAGGGGGCGTTCCAGAGCAGTACTTC. It codes for CASSQGSGGVPEQYF.